Sequencing of this T cell receptor beta chain was carried out in a study of T cells after posttransplantation cyclophosphamide. Study-wide results and caveats: Tissue-infiltrating T cells from skin or gut overlapped little with blood T cells. Donor CD8+ memory clones often dominated recipient blood repertoires at later times. TRB clonality was highly associated with recipient CMV seropositivity and reactivation.

The CDR3 consists of 15 residues. CDR1 and CDR2 (germline): SGHKS, YYEKEE (reference sequence). J lost 3 bases, V lost 1 base, and 3 bases had no gene match. Worth noting for this clone: Antigen unknown.

This table comes from immunoSEQ multiplex PCR, and its TCRdb copy is limited to in-frame clones, with some not included. The sample includes about 3,400 clones, about 86% of them seen just once. Material: CD8+ T cells sorted from bone marrow. The chain carries TRBV5-5 and TRBJ2-3; 9 positions agree with TRBD2. This receptor was taken from a woman aged 55 to 70 in good health, CMV-negative, and a related stem cell transplant donor. CDR3 sequence (DNA): TGTGCCAGCAGCTTGAGGAGCGGGAGGACAGATACGCAGTATTTT. This gives the protein CASSLRSGRTDTQYF.